The 26 T cell receptor beta chains presented below share a single source sample, sequenced in a study of neoadjuvant anti-PD-1 for oral cavity cancer (dated by TCRdb to about 2021). This specimen's time point label, per the study, means: before neoadjuvant nivolumab. The method behind the library was the immunoSEQ multiplex PCR assay. Imported from immuneACCESS, the table was reduced by TCRdb to in-frame sequences with V and J called. These copies leave out some clones; in studies compared against another copy, an unresolved V gene accounts for under half, and the cause of the remainder is not known. This sample has about 16,000 clones in its table, and less than 80% of those were observed once. The top ten hold over 2% of the sample. The starting material was PBMCs, obtained before nivolumab (anti-PD-1) treatment. These receptors came from a person aged 35 to 85 with oral cavity squamous cell carcinoma.

J is TRBJ2-5 and V is TRBV7-9, with TRBD1 matching over 7 bases. This CDR3 region has 16 residues. With 5 bases clipped from V and 1 base from J, the junction kept 10 bases outside the gene matches. Germline loops: CDR1 SEHNR, CDR2 FQNEAQ (reference sequence). CDR3 DNA: TGTGCCAGCAGCGATCCCCTCGACAGGGCCCAAGAGACCCAGTACTTC. Amino acid sequence: CASSDPLDRAQETQYF.

This clone was seen only a few times. V usage is TRBV2 and J usage is TRBJ1-2; D is ambiguous. Germline-derived CDR1 and CDR2 are SNHLY and FYNNEI. The CDR3 has 16 amino acids. Deletions cut 6 bases from V and 8 bases from J, with 25 bases between. The CDR3 protein is CASSESGGRVTLGYTF. As DNA, the CDR3 is TGTGCCAGCAGCGAGTCAGGCGGTCGCGTAACTTTGGGCTACACCTTC.

The chain has TRBV29-1 and TRBJ2-1; 8 nucleotides line up with TRBD2. V gave up 7 bases and J gave up 5 bases; unmatched junction bases: 10. This CDR3 is 14 amino acids long. Germline CDR1 is SQVTM and CDR2 is ANQGSEA. Here the CDR3 reads CSAVSGRGNNEQFF. In nucleotides, the CDR3 is TGCAGCGCCGTGAGCGGGAGAGGAAACAATGAGCAGTTCTTC.

This clone has a single count. The rearrangement joins TRBV7-8 to TRBJ2-1; D unclear. V was pared by 1 base and J by 7 bases, with 14 bases between. CDR3 length: 15 amino acids. The germline V gene has CDR1 SGHVS and CDR2 FQNEAQ. CDR3 DNA sequence: TGTGCCAGCAGCTTAGGGGCAGCAGAAGGGAATGAGCAGTTCTTC. It translates to CASSLGAAEGNEQFF.

Only one count was recorded for this clone. The J gene is TRBJ2-1, the V gene TRBV7-3, with D perhaps TRBD2 (5 bases). The CDR3 sequence is 14 residues long. V lost 7 bases, J lost 8 bases, and 18 bases lay in between. Germline assignment: CDR1 SGHTA and CDR2 FQGTGA. The CDR3 sequence is CASTNGVDRDEQFF. CDR3 in DNA: TGTGCCAGCACCAACGGGGTAGATCGCGATGAGCAGTTCTTC.

The chain uses TRBV10-3 and TRBJ2-7; TRBD1 matches 9 bases. This CDR3 has 14 residues. Germline assignment: CDR1 ENHRY and CDR2 SYGVKD. The ends lost 4 bases at V and 5 bases at J; junction bases unmatched: 6. Here the CDR3 DNA reads TGTGCCATCAGTGGCGGACAGGGGTTCAACGAGCAGTACTTC. Translated, it gives CAISGGQGFNEQYF.

The rearrangement uses TRBV19 and TRBJ2-5, with D uncertain. CDR3 size: 11 residues. CDR1 is LNHDA and CDR2 is SQIVND in the germline V gene (reference sequence). Trimming left V 3 bases short and J 5 bases short, with 4 bases between. The CDR3 here is CASSIRETQYF. The CDR3 DNA reads as TGTGCCAGTAGTATCCGGGAGACCCAGTACTTC.

This chain joins TRBV10-3 and TRBJ2-5; 8 nucleotides agree with TRBD2. Trimming cost V 3 bases and J 9 bases; bases outside gene matches: 9. CDR3 length: 14 residues. CDR1 is ENHRY and CDR2 is SYGVKD in the germline V gene. The CDR3 loop reads CAISEASGGWAQYF. The DNA of the CDR3 is TGTGCCATCAGTGAAGCGTCGGGGGGGTGGGCCCAGTACTTC.

The chain joins TRBV10-3 to TRBJ1-4; 9 nucleotides align to TRBD1. From germline, CDR1 is ENHRY and CDR2 SYGVKD. The CDR3 covers 16 residues. Trimming took 3 bases from V and 7 from J; bases not matched to a gene: 9. As DNA, the CDR3 is TGTGCCATCAGTGAAGCACAGGGGGCCGGCGGTGAAAAACTGTTTTTT. Encoded protein: CAISEAQGAGGEKLFF.

The chain uses TRBV29-1 and TRBJ2-7; 11 bases are shared with TRBD1. The CDR3 has 14 residues. V dropped 4 bases and J dropped 2; count of bases not matched to a gene: 4. Germline CDR1 and CDR2: SQVTM and ANQGSEA. The CDR3 DNA is TGCAGCGTTGTTCGGACAGGGGGCCCCTACGAGCAGTACTTC. Amino acids: CSVVRTGGPYEQYF.

The rearrangement links TRBV6-5 to TRBJ2-4; D uncertain. Germline V CDR1 and CDR2: MNHEY, SVGAGI. Trimming left V 4 bases short and J 5 bases short, with 12 bases between. There are 14 residues in the CDR3. DNA for the CDR3: TGTGCCAGCAGTTCCCCGACTCGGCAAAACATTCAGTACTTC. Its translation: CASSSPTRQNIQYF.

This clone was recorded a few times. The chain uses TRBV2 and TRBJ1-5, with D possibly TRBD1 on 5 matching bases. Looked up from germline, CDR1 is SNHLY and CDR2 is FYNNEI. The germline V and J ends were trimmed by 7 bases and 4 bases, with 14 bases remaining between them. The CDR3 runs 14 residues. CDR3 sequence reads: CASTPHQGNQPQHF. The CDR3 coding sequence is TGTGCCAGCACTCCGCACCAGGGAAATCAGCCCCAGCATTTT.

The rearrangement links TRBV2 to TRBJ2-1; possibly TRBD1 or TRBD2 for D (7 bases each). Trimming removed 5 bases from V and 8 bases from J, with 16 bases in between. In germline, CDR1 is SNHLY, CDR2 FYNNEI. The CDR3 spans 14 residues. As DNA, the CDR3 is TGTGCCAGCAGTAAAGACAGGGCGGGGGATGAGCAGTTCTTC. This sequence encodes CASSKDRAGDEQFF.

The CDR3 DNA follows: TGTGCCAGCCTCCGGGCAGGGGAATTCCACGAGCAGTACTTC. Residues: CASLRAGEFHEQYF. The chain employs TRBV6-6 and TRBJ2-7, with a tentative D call TRBD1 (6 bases). There are 14 residues in the CDR3. The ends were cut back, 8 bases at V and 5 bases at J, with 19 bases in the middle. CDR1 and CDR2 (germline): MNHNY, SVGAGI (reference sequence).

The chain recombines TRBV27 with TRBJ2-1; tentative D call: TRBD2 (6 bases). The V gene's germline CDR1 is MNHEY and CDR2 SMNVEV (reference sequence). The V end was cut by 3 bases, the J end by 4 bases, with 13 bases between. The CDR3 totals 15 residues. CDR3 nucleotides: TGTGCCAGCAGTTTGGTTGGCGGGACGTACAATGAGCAGTTCTTC. Translating gives CASSLVGGTYNEQFF.

This sequence joins TRBV4-2 and TRBJ2-2; 11 bases are shared with TRBD2. Germline CDR1 and CDR2: LGHNA and YNFKEQ. The CDR3 length is 16 residues. V gave up 2 bases and J gave up 5 bases; unmatched junction bases: 4. CDR3 in amino acids: CASSQRLAGQTGELFF. DNA of the CDR3: TGTGCCAGCAGCCAAAGACTAGCGGGACAGACCGGGGAGCTGTTTTTT.

The chain uses TRBV6-6 and TRBJ2-7, with a tentative D call TRBD1 (6 bases). Trimming removed 10 bases at V and 2 bases at J, with 15 bases between. CDR1 is MNHNY, CDR2 SVGAGI, per germline (reference sequence). This CDR3 is built from 13 residues. Written as DNA, the CDR3 is TGTGCCACGGGTGTGCAGGGGACCTACGAGCAGTACTTC. Translation gives CATGVQGTYEQYF.

CDR3 region: CARSEQGPLGAYNEQFF. The CDR3 DNA is TGTGCCAGAAGCGAGCAGGGTCCCCTGGGCGCCTACAATGAGCAGTTCTTC. The chain couples TRBV5-3 to TRBJ2-1; a weak D match, TRBD1 (5 bases). TRBV5-3 is an ORF, and what it does is uncertain. The CDR3 totals 17 residues. V was cut by 4 bases and J by 2 bases, with 19 bases left in between.

The CDR3 DNA reads TGTGCCAGCAGCTCCCCTGGGGGACCCTCCTACAATGAGCAGTTCTTC. Translating gives CASSSPGGPSYNEQFF. This sequence joins TRBV7-2 and TRBJ2-1; either TRBD1 or TRBD2 may supply D (5 bases each). Trimming removed 4 bases from V and 0 bases from J, with 13 bases in between. There are 16 residues in the CDR3. The V gene's germline CDR1 is SGHTA and CDR2 FQGNSA.

As regards this clone: Within the sample, other DNA sequences also encode this same CDR3. The chain links TRBV6-5 to TRBJ2-7; TRBD2 matches 9 bases. Germline CDR1 and CDR2: MNHEY and SVGAGI. This CDR3 is built from 12 residues. Trimming at V came to 8 bases and at J to 2 bases, leaving 1 base not matched to a gene. The CDR3 DNA reads as TGTGCCAGCTCTAGCGGGGCCTACGAGCAGTACTTC. Encoded protein: CASSSGAYEQYF.

This clone showed up just a few times. V gene TRBV6-1 combines with J gene TRBJ2-7, with 9 bases aligning to TRBD1. The V and J ends lost 7 bases and 3 bases, in that order; junction bases with no gene match: 4. This CDR3 has 13 amino acids. Germline V gene sequence: CDR1 MNHNS, CDR2 SASEGT. The CDR3 region is CASTGTGIYEQYF. In DNA, the CDR3 is TGTGCCAGCACCGGGACAGGGATCTACGAGCAGTACTTC.

This clone was detected a few times. The rearrangement joins TRBV28 to TRBJ1-2; D is unclear. The ends were cut back, 2 bases at V and 8 bases at J, with 9 bases in the middle. Germline V gene sequence: CDR1 MDHEN, CDR2 SYDVKM. The CDR3 is 12 residues long. CDR3 residues: CASSLPKGGYTF. The CDR3 bases are TGTGCCAGCAGTTTACCGAAGGGAGGCTACACCTTC.

The genes are TRBV30 and TRBJ2-5, with TRBD2 matching 9 bases. The J segment lost 7 bases and the V segment lost 0 bases, leaving 12 bases of the junction unmatched. CDR1 is GTSNPN and CDR2 is SVGIG in the germline V gene (reference sequence). There are 16 residues in the CDR3. The DNA of the CDR3 is TGTGCCTGGAGTGTAAAGGCTAGCGGGATGGTCTGGACCCAGTACTTC. Translated, it gives CAWSVKASGMVWTQYF.

The rearrangement links TRBV6-5 to TRBJ1-1; D is uncertain. Germline CDR1 reads MNHEY; CDR2 reads SVGAGI. Trimming left V 7 bases short and J 1 base short, with 10 bases between. The CDR3 consists of 13 residues. The CDR3 DNA is TGTGCCAGCACATACACCCAGAACACTGAAGCTTTCTTT. Amino acids: CASTYTQNTEAFF.

This clone was picked up a small number of times. The chain joins TRBV27 to TRBJ2-7, with 11 nucleotides matching TRBD2. CDR1 MNHEY and CDR2 SMNVEV come from the germline V gene (reference sequence). V dropped 6 bases and J dropped 6; count of bases not matched to a gene: 10. There are 15 residues in the CDR3. CDR3 sequence (DNA): TGTGCCAGCAGCCCAAGACTAGCGGGATCCCTCGAGCAGTACTTC. Its protein product is CASSPRLAGSLEQYF.

V gene TRBV10-2 combines with J gene TRBJ2-7; weak D call: TRBD1 (5 bases). CDR1 is WSHSY and CDR2 is SAAADI in the germline V gene. V shed 5 bases and J shed 6 bases, with 17 bases lying between them. This CDR3 comprises 14 residues. This chain's CDR3 is CASSYQGLGSEQYF. CDR3 coding DNA: TGCGCCAGCAGTTACCAGGGTCTAGGGTCCGAGCAGTACTTC.